These 25 T cell receptor beta chains share one sample of origin, sequenced in a study of cytomegalovirus exposure and HLA in healthy donors. PCR primers comprised 60 Vbeta and 13 Jbeta primers. Sequenced by immunoSEQ multiplex PCR; TCRdb stores in-frame clones only, minus some. The table shows 150,000 or so clones, with just under 85% occurring only once. Sequenced material: PBMCs. The receptors stem from a woman between 40 and 55 years old in good health and CMV-seronegative.

V is TRBV27 and J is TRBJ2-5; 8 positions agree with TRBD2. Germline V gene lookup returns CDR1 MNHEY and CDR2 SMNVEV (reference sequence). The length of the CDR3 is 15 residues. The J segment lost 5 bases and the V segment lost 5 bases, leaving 10 bases of the junction unmatched. CDR3 amino acids: CASSESGRIGETQYF. The CDR3 DNA reads TGTGCCAGCAGTGAGAGCGGGAGAATAGGGGAGACCCAGTACTTC.

This clone has only one observation. This sequence joins TRBV18 and TRBJ1-2; D unresolved. The germline CDR1 and CDR2 sequences are KGHSH and LQKENI. Trimming left V 4 bases short and J 4 bases short, with 19 bases between. The CDR3 loop spans 16 amino acids. The CDR3 DNA reads as TGTGCCAGCTCACTTCCTGGACGGGGAGGTGGCTATGGCTACACCTTC. As protein: CASSLPGRGGGYGYTF.

The J gene is TRBJ1-2, the V gene TRBV28, with 8 nucleotides matching TRBD1. Germline values: CDR1 MDHEN, CDR2 SYDVKM. V lost 4 bases to trimming and J lost 7 bases; unmatched junction nucleotides: 5. The CDR3 runs 13 residues. CDR3 protein: CASSYGTGPGYTF. The CDR3 region has the DNA TGTGCCAGCAGTTATGGGACAGGCCCTGGCTACACCTTC.

V is TRBV7-3 and J is TRBJ2-1; TRBD2 matches 7 bases. Germline V lookup: CDR1 SGHTA, CDR2 FQGTGA. The J segment lost 10 bases and the V segment lost 3 bases, leaving 6 bases of the junction unmatched. The CDR3 runs to 13 residues. Here the CDR3 reads CASSLASGIEQFF. DNA for the CDR3: TGTGCCAGCAGCTTGGCTAGCGGAATCGAGCAGTTCTTC.

The chain recombines TRBV7-9 with TRBJ1-5, with D possibly TRBD1 on 5 matching bases. This CDR3 is built from 15 residues. V was trimmed by 1 base and J by 3 bases, leaving 10 bases between them. Germline values: CDR1 SEHNR, CDR2 FQNEAQ (reference sequence). In nucleotides, the CDR3 is TGTGCCAGCAGCTTAGGGGGGGAAAACAATCAGCCCCAGCATTTT. Translated, it gives CASSLGGENNQPQHF.

This rearrangement joins TRBV18 to TRBJ1-2; D remains unclear. CDR3 length equals 13 residues. V was pared by 5 bases and J by 0 bases, with 7 bases between. Germline CDR1 and CDR2: KGHSH and LQKENI. CDR3 protein: CASSSQANYGYTF. The CDR3 bases are TGTGCCAGCTCATCCCAGGCTAACTATGGCTACACCTTC.

V gene TRBV29-1 combines with J gene TRBJ2-2, with 11 bases identical to TRBD1. Germline lookup yields CDR1 SQVTM and CDR2 ANQGSEA. With 0 bases clipped from V and 5 bases from J, the junction kept 8 bases outside the gene matches. This CDR3 spans 17 amino acids. In nucleotides, the CDR3 is TGCAGCGTTGAAGATCGGGGGACAGGGGGGGGGACCGGGGAGCTGTTTTTT. Protein: CSVEDRGTGGGTGELFF.

This clone was seen a single time. The gene calls are TRBV11-2 and TRBJ2-7; 13 bases are shared with TRBD2. The CDR3 spans 18 residues. Germline V gene data show CDR1 as SGHAT and CDR2 as FQNNGV. V dropped 8 bases and J dropped 0; count of bases not matched to a gene: 13. In nucleotides, the CDR3 is TGTGCCAGCCAGCTTGGGGGACTAGCGGGGTATTACTCCTACGAGCAGTACTTC. Its protein product is CASQLGGLAGYYSYEQYF.

The chain couples TRBV7-2 to TRBJ2-1; 7 nucleotides line up with TRBD2. The CDR3 has 17 amino acids. J lost 7 bases, V lost 5 bases, and 17 bases had no gene match. Germline V gene sequence: CDR1 SGHTA, CDR2 FQGNSA. DNA for the CDR3: TGTGCCAGCAGCCGGGGGATGAGCGGGACCCACGGGAATGAGCAGTTCTTC. This sequence encodes CASSRGMSGTHGNEQFF. The full variable domain, with the rest looked up from reference TRBV7-2 and TRBJ2-1, is GAGVSQSPSNKVTEKGKDVELRCDPISGHTALYWYRQSLGQGLEFLIYFQGNSAPDKSGLPSDRFSAERTGGSVSTLTIQRTQQEDSAVYLCASSRGMSGTHGNEQFFGPGTRLTVL.

J is TRBJ2-5 and V is TRBV4-1, with D maybe TRBD2 (5 bases). Germline V gene data show CDR1 as MGHRA and CDR2 as YSYEKL. Trimming took 2 bases from V and 2 from J, leaving 12 bases between them. CDR3 length: 15 amino acids. The CDR3 is CASSQSGLPQETQYF. Here the CDR3 DNA reads TGCGCCAGCAGCCAATCCGGACTTCCACAAGAGACCCAGTACTTC.

The rearrangement links TRBV10-1 to TRBJ2-7; 8 nucleotides match TRBD1. The V gene's germline CDR1 is WNHNN and CDR2 SYGVQD (reference sequence). J gave up 6 bases and V 8 bases, and 9 bases lay outside the gene matches. CDR3 length equals 13 residues. DNA of the CDR3: TGCGCCAGCGGAGGACAGGGACCTATCGAGCAGTACTTC. Protein sequence: CASGGQGPIEQYF.

The rearrangement joins TRBV11-2 to TRBJ1-1; 7 bases are shared with TRBD1. The CDR3 loop spans 15 amino acids. Germline lookup yields CDR1 SGHAT and CDR2 FQNNGV. V lost 3 bases, J lost 1 base, and 5 bases stayed unmatched. Here the CDR3 reads CASSFYRGPNTEAFF. CDR3 in DNA: TGTGCCAGCAGCTTTTACAGGGGTCCGAACACTGAAGCTTTCTTT. Drawing the rest from reference TRBV11-2 and TRBJ1-1, the complete variable domain is EAGVAQSPRYKIIEKRQSVAFWCNPISGHATLYWYQQILGQGPKLLIQFQNNGVVDDSQLPKDRFSAERLKGVDSTLKIQPAKLEDSAVYLCASSFYRGPNTEAFFGQGTRLTVV.

This sequence joins TRBV28 and TRBJ2-5, with 12 bases identical to TRBD2. CDR1 is MDHEN and CDR2 is SYDVKM in the germline V gene. V was clipped by 2 bases and J by 4 bases; unmatched bases: 8. CDR3 length equals 17 residues. The CDR3 region has the DNA TGTGCCAGCAGTTTAGGTTTCCTAGCGGGAGGGTCAGAGACCCAGTACTTC. It yields the protein CASSLGFLAGGSETQYF.

This clone was picked up a small number of times. The chain joins TRBV7-8 to TRBJ2-5; TRBD2 agrees at 12 bases. V was pared by 4 bases and J by 5 bases, with 8 bases of the junction left unmatched. CDR1 is SGHVS, CDR2 FQNEAQ, per germline. CDR3 size: 16 residues. The CDR3 sequence: CASSSRTSGNRETQYF. The DNA for the CDR3 is TGTGCCAGCAGCTCCAGGACTAGCGGGAATCGTGAGACCCAGTACTTC.

J is TRBJ2-3 and V is TRBV5-8, with TRBD2 matching 12 bases. Germline-derived CDR1 and CDR2 are SGHTS and YDEGEE. This CDR3 comprises 17 residues. The J segment lost 2 bases and the V segment lost 0 bases, leaving 4 bases of the junction unmatched. The CDR3 loop is CASSLAGTSGFTDTQYF. The CDR3 DNA sequence: TGTGCCAGCAGCTTGGCTGGGACTAGCGGGTTCACAGATACGCAGTATTTT.

The CDR3 DNA follows: TGTGCCTGGGAGGGGGCTCCCTACAATGAGCAGTTCTTC. Its protein is CAWEGAPYNEQFF. This sequence joins TRBV30 and TRBJ2-1, with 7 bases lining up with TRBD1. Germline lookup yields CDR1 GTSNPN and CDR2 SVGIG (reference sequence). The V gene end was trimmed by 5 bases and the J gene end by 2 bases; junction bases not matched to a gene: 3. This CDR3 is built from 13 residues.

The V call is TRBV5-1, the J call TRBJ2-3; 11 nucleotides match TRBD2. The CDR3 runs to 14 residues. V dropped 4 bases and J dropped 3; count of bases not matched to a gene: 1. Germline loops: CDR1 SGHRS, CDR2 YFSETQ. The DNA for the CDR3 is TGCGCCAGCAGCATAGCGGGAGGGACAGATACGCAGTATTTT. Amino acid sequence: CASSIAGGTDTQYF.

The chain joins TRBV4-2 to TRBJ2-1; D is possibly TRBD1 (5 bases). This CDR3 is 15 amino acids long. The germline V gene encodes CDR1 LGHNA and CDR2 YNFKEQ. V gave up 0 bases and J gave up 7 bases, with 13 bases separating them. The CDR3 nucleotides are TGTGCCAGCAGCCAAGATCGCCGGCAGGGTAATGAGCAGTTCTTC. It codes for CASSQDRRQGNEQFF.

The genes are TRBV28 and TRBJ2-1, with 7 bases identical to TRBD2. CDR3 length: 15 residues. Germline lookup yields CDR1 MDHEN and CDR2 SYDVKM. The junction had 9 bases not matched to a gene; V was cut back by 5 bases and J by 5 bases. The CDR3 nucleotides are TGTGCCAGCAGTCCCCCCGGGGGGAGAAACAATGAGCAGTTCTTC. Its translation is CASSPPGGRNNEQFF. Full variable domain (rest looked up from reference TRBV28 and TRBJ2-1): DVKVTQSSRYLVKRTGEKVFLECVQDMDHENMFWYRQDPGLGLRLIYFSYDVKMKEKGDIPEGYSVSREKKERFSLILESASTNQTSMYLCASSPPGGRNNEQFFGPGTRLTVL.

This clone came up once. The chain uses TRBV6-5 and TRBJ2-7, with 7 bases fitting TRBD2. After removal of 4 bases from V and 3 bases from J, the junction contained 3 bases not matched to a gene. This CDR3 is 13 amino acids long. Germline values: CDR1 MNHEY, CDR2 SVGAGI. The CDR3 spells CASSLRTSYEQYF. DNA for the CDR3: TGTGCCAGCAGTTTACGGACTAGCTACGAGCAGTACTTC.

V gene TRBV19 combines with J gene TRBJ1-4, with 9 positions matching TRBD1. Losses at the gene ends were 6 bases for V and 4 bases for J; bases not matched to a gene: 6. CDR1 and CDR2 (germline): LNHDA, SQIVND (reference sequence). This CDR3 is 15 amino acids long. The CDR3 DNA reads as TGTGCCAGTAGAAATGGACAGGGGATTAATGAAAAACTGTTTTTT. Amino acids: CASRNGQGINEKLFF.

V usage is TRBV5-1 and J usage is TRBJ2-7, with 9 bases matching TRBD2. CDR3 length equals 15 residues. Germline V gene lookup returns CDR1 SGHRS and CDR2 YFSETQ. The trim removed 4 bases at V and 2 bases at J, leaving 7 bases unmatched. The DNA of the CDR3 is TGCGCCAGCAGCGCACTAGGCGGGAGGGCCTACGAGCAGTACTTC. Its translation is CASSALGGRAYEQYF.

This chain links TRBV18 with TRBJ1-1; D not certain. The germline gives CDR1 KGHSH, CDR2 LQKENI. The CDR3 spans 12 residues. V lost 4 bases and J 4 bases, leaving 7 bases between the germline ends. CDR3 loop: CASSRVSTEAFF. DNA for the CDR3: TGTGCCAGCTCACGAGTCTCCACTGAAGCTTTCTTT.

The CDR3 sequence is CASSLWRGSNEKLFF. CDR3 nucleotide sequence: TGTGCCAGCAGCCTCTGGCGGGGGTCGAATGAAAAACTGTTTTTT. The chain links TRBV13 to TRBJ1-4, with TRBD1 as a possible D gene (5 bases). The CDR3 contains 15 residues. Per the germline V gene, CDR1 is PRHDT and CDR2 is FYEKMQ (reference sequence). Trimming took 5 bases from V and 5 from J, leaving 15 bases between them.

The rearrangement uses TRBV7-6 and TRBJ2-5; 7 nucleotides match TRBD2. Matching the DNA end better, TRBJ2-7 makes the J call doubtful. CDR3 length equals 15 residues. The germline V gene has CDR1 SGHVS and CDR2 FNYEAQ. CDR3: CASSLTAGDSYEQYF. In DNA, the CDR3 is TGTGCCAGCAGCTTAACGGCGGGAGATTCCTACGAGCAGTACTTC.